The 31 T cell receptor beta chains presented below share a single source sample, sequenced in a study of glioma-infiltrating T cells. Using RNA template, CDR3s of TCR alpha and beta were amplified with iRepertoire arm-PCR. MiXCR, run by TCRdb on the multiplex PCR reads, gives a single entry per CDR3 protein. The sample consists of roughly 4,700 distinct CDR3 sequences, around 25% of them appearing once. Sequences were obtained from glioma tissue, nonneoplastic brain tissue, or PBMCs (not recorded which). These receptors were taken from a human donor with low-grade glioma or glioblastoma, undergoing nonglioma brain surgery, or in good health (not recorded which).

This clonotype was observed many times. This sequence joins TRBV9 and TRBJ1-3, with TRBD1 identical over 8 bases. CDR1 is SGDLS and CDR2 is YYNGEE in the germline V gene. This CDR3 has 15 amino acids. The V gene end was trimmed by 3 bases and the J gene end by 0 bases; junction bases not matched to a gene: 2. This CDR3 is CASSGTGGSGNTIYF. In DNA form, the CDR3 reads TGTGCCAGCAGCGGAACAGGGGGCTCTGGAAACACCATATATTTT.

This clonotype is medium-sized (0.01 to 0.1%) within its sample. The V and J genes are TRBV24-1 and TRBJ2-3; D is perhaps TRBD2 (6 bases). The CDR3 consists of 16 residues. CDR1 and CDR2 (germline): KGHDR, SFDVKD. V was trimmed by 5 bases and J by 0 bases, leaving 14 bases between them. The CDR3 nucleotides read TGTGCCACCAGTGGTTCCCAGGGAGGTAGCACAGATACGCAGTATTTT. It encodes CATSGSQGGSTDTQYF.

In this sample, this clonotype is medium-sized. The CDR3 loop is CASSQTISYEQFF. The CDR3 DNA follows: TGTGCCAGCAGCCAGACCATTTCCTATGAGCAGTTCTTC. This chain uses TRBV7-9 with TRBJ2-1; no firm D call. Germline V gene lookup returns CDR1 SEHNR and CDR2 FQNEAQ (reference sequence). V was trimmed by 5 bases and J by 8 bases, leaving 13 bases between them. There are 13 residues in the CDR3.

This clonotype has ten or more counts. The chain joins TRBV14 to TRBJ2-5; 8 bases agree with TRBD1. From germline, CDR1 is SGHDN and CDR2 FVKESK. V gave up 3 bases and J gave up 5 bases; unmatched junction bases: 8. The length of the CDR3 is 15 residues. CDR3 protein: CASSHPPGGLETQYF. The CDR3 nucleotides read TGTGCCAGCAGCCATCCTCCAGGGGGCCTTGAGACCCAGTACTTC.

This clonotype came up many times. This chain links TRBV19 with TRBJ1-1; TRBD1 is a possible D gene (5 bases). The germline V gene has CDR1 LNHDA and CDR2 SQIVND (reference sequence). Trimming cost V 4 bases and J 4 bases, with 10 bases left between them. This CDR3 is built from 13 residues. For the CDR3, the DNA is TGTGCCAGTAGTACTCAGGGTCTCACTGAAGCTTTCTTT. It encodes CASSTQGLTEAFF. The full variable domain, rest sourced from reference TRBV19 and TRBJ1-1, is DGGITQSPKYLFRKEGQNVTLSCEQNLNHDAMYWYRQDPGQGLRLIYYSQIVNDFQKGDIAEGYSVSREKKESFPLTVTSAQKNPTAFYLCASSTQGLTEAFFGQGTRLTVV.

In this sample, this clonotype turned up many times. The genes are TRBV12-3 or TRBV12-4 and TRBJ2-3; the match to TRBD2 covers 11 bases. Losses at the gene ends were 5 bases for V and 7 bases for J; bases not matched to a gene: 8. The CDR3 contains 15 residues. CDR3 nucleotides: TGTGCCAGCAGTACGGGACTAGCGGTTCAAAATACGCAGTATTTT. Residues: CASSTGLAVQNTQYF.

By proportion, this clonotype is medium-sized. DNA for the CDR3: TGCAGTGTTCCGATCGGGACACCTTACAATGAGCAGTTCTTC. This sequence encodes CSVPIGTPYNEQFF. This rearrangement joins TRBV20-1 to TRBJ2-1, with a possible D match to TRBD1 (6 bases). The CDR3 loop spans 14 amino acids. Germline V gene data show CDR1 as DFQATT and CDR2 as SNEGSKA (reference sequence). Between the trimmed V and J ends, which lost 7 bases and 4 bases, there was a span of 17 bases.

Many counts were recorded for this clonotype. The chain links TRBV4-1 to TRBJ2-5; 9 bases agree with TRBD2. V was clipped by 4 bases and J by 1 base; unmatched bases: 4. The CDR3 extends over 15 amino acids. CDR1 is MGHRA and CDR2 is YSYEKL in the germline V gene. The CDR3 DNA reads TGCGCCAGCAGCCTCGCGGGGGGGATCCAAGAGACCCAGTACTTC. This sequence encodes CASSLAGGIQETQYF.

In its sample, this clonotype ranks as medium-sized. The J gene is TRBJ2-5, the V gene TRBV6-1; possibly TRBD1 for D (5 bases). The CDR3 is 12 amino acids. The V gene lost 6 bases and the J gene lost 2 bases, with 7 bases spanning the gap. Germline assignment: CDR1 MNHNS and CDR2 SASEGT. The CDR3: CASRQGQETQYF. The CDR3 DNA reads as TGTGCCAGCAGGCAGGGTCAAGAGACCCAGTACTTC.

By sample fraction, this clonotype is medium-sized (0.01 to 0.1%). In DNA, the CDR3 is TGTGCCAGCACAGGGGAATGGACTGAAGCTTTCTTT. It codes for CASTGEWTEAFF. The V call is TRBV3-1, the J call TRBJ1-1; TRBD1 is a possible D gene (6 bases). Trimming pared 7 bases from V and 5 bases from J, leaving 11 bases between. Germline V gene data show CDR1 as LGHDT and CDR2 as YNNKEL (reference sequence). This CDR3 is built from 12 residues. Full variable domain (outside the CDR3, taken from reference TRBV3-1 and TRBJ1-1): DTAVSQTPKYLVTQMGNDKSIKCEQNLGHDTMYWYKQDSKKFLKIMFSYNNKELIINETVPNRFSPKSPDKAHLNLHINSLELGDSAVYFCASTGEWTEAFFGQGTRLTVV.

By frequency in the sample, this clonotype is medium-sized. The chain is built from TRBV20-1 and TRBJ1-6; tentative D call: TRBD1 (5 bases). V lost 0 bases and J lost 7, with 13 bases in between. Germline CDR1 reads DFQATT; CDR2 reads SNEGSKA (reference sequence). The CDR3 is 15 amino acids. CDR3: CSAREAREYNSPLHF. The CDR3 DNA reads TGCAGTGCTAGAGAAGCCAGGGAGTACAATTCACCCCTCCACTTT.

In its sample, this clonotype was seen many times. This chain connects TRBV19 to TRBJ2-3; D remains ambiguous. Germline loops: CDR1 LNHDA, CDR2 SQIVND (reference sequence). The ends were cut back, 3 bases at V and 0 bases at J, with 10 bases in the middle. This CDR3 is built from 15 residues. The CDR3 here is CASSIYRLSTDTQYF. The DNA of the CDR3 is TGTGCCAGTAGTATCTACAGACTGAGCACAGATACGCAGTATTTT.

About this clonotype itself: A read error may explain this, as a much larger clone is one base away. V is TRBV3-1 and J is TRBJ2-7; 8 bases align to TRBD1. The germline V gene has CDR1 LGHDT and CDR2 YNNKEL (reference sequence). V was pared by 6 bases and J by 9 bases, with 7 bases of the junction left unmatched. This CDR3 has 12 residues. CDR3 sequence: CASSRGQGRQYV. The CDR3, as DNA: TGTGCCAGCAGTCGCGGACAGGGAAGGCAGTACGTC.

This clonotype rates as medium-sized (0.01 to 0.1%). The J gene is TRBJ1-1, the V gene TRBV14; a possible D gene is TRBD1 (5 bases). Between the trimmed V and J ends, which lost 3 bases and 4 bases, there was a span of 9 bases. The length of the CDR3 is 13 residues. The germline V gene encodes CDR1 SGHDN and CDR2 FVKESK. The CDR3: CASSQGRGTEAFF. CDR3 sequence (DNA): TGTGCCAGCAGCCAGGGGAGGGGCACTGAAGCTTTCTTT. The full variable domain, its missing parts supplied by reference TRBV14 and TRBJ1-1, is EAGVTQFPSHSVIEKGQTVTLRCDPISGHDNLYWYRRVMGKEIKFLLHFVKESKQDESGMPNNRFLAERTGGTYSTLKVQPAELEDSGVYFCASSQGRGTEAFFGQGTRLTVV.

At least ten counts were recorded for this clonotype. V is TRBV7-9 and J is TRBJ2-2; D uncertain. The CDR3 is 11 amino acids. V lost 5 bases and J 5 bases, leaving 3 bases between the germline ends. Germline V lookup: CDR1 SEHNR, CDR2 FQNEAQ (reference sequence). CDR3 amino acids: CASSRTGELFF. The CDR3, as DNA: TGTGCCAGCAGCCGGACCGGGGAGCTGTTTTTT.

This clonotype is medium-sized (0.01 to 0.1%) in the sample. The genes are TRBV28 and TRBJ1-2; a weak D match, TRBD1 (5 bases). The CDR3 runs to 16 residues. The germline V and J ends were trimmed by 2 bases and 5 bases, with 18 bases remaining between them. Germline lookup yields CDR1 MDHEN and CDR2 SYDVKM. The CDR3 protein is CASSLRGGTGIYGYTF. CDR3 DNA: TGTGCCAGCAGTTTAAGAGGTGGGACCGGGATATATGGCTACACCTTC.

This clonotype is judged hyperexpanded. The V and J genes are TRBV7-2 and TRBJ2-1; 7 nucleotides agree with TRBD1. CDR1 is SGHTA, CDR2 FQGNSA, per germline. Trimming removed 5 bases from V and 1 base from J; junction bases left unmatched: 5. There are 15 residues in the CDR3. CDR3: CASSPQTGSYNEQFF. CDR3 bases: TGTGCCAGCAGCCCGCAGACAGGGTCCTACAATGAGCAGTTCTTC.

Regarding this clonotype: Being one base from a much bigger clone, this may be a read error. The rearrangement links TRBV2 to TRBJ2-7; D remains unclear. The germline CDR1 and CDR2 sequences are SNHLY and FYNNEI. The CDR3 is 11 amino acids. CDR3 region: CASSTSYERYF. CDR3 nucleotides: TGTGCCAGCAGTACCTCCTACGAGCGGTACTTC.

With respect to this clonotype: Its ends do not fully match the called genes, so a read error is possible. V is TRBV7-9 and J is TRBJ2-3; D could derive from TRBD1 or TRBD2 (5 bases each). Germline V gives CDR1 SEHNR, CDR2 FQNEAQ (reference sequence). The CDR3 extends over 16 amino acids. The DNA of the CDR3 is TGTGCCAGCAGCTTAGATCAGGGCCCTAGCACGGATACGCAGTATTTT. It encodes CASSLDQGPSTDTQYF.

The chain combines TRBV28 with TRBJ1-5; D is uncertain. In germline, CDR1 is MDHEN, CDR2 SYDVKM. The V end lost 5 bases, the J end lost 10 bases, and 12 bases lay between the germline ends. The CDR3 is made up of 12 amino acids. The CDR3, as DNA: TGTGCCAGCAGTCAACTAGGCGATCCCCAGCATTTT. Translating it yields CASSQLGDPQHF.

The rearrangement uses TRBV29-1 and TRBJ2-5; 7 bases fit TRBD2. The CDR3 totals 15 residues. Germline trimming cut 3 bases from V and 1 base from J; bases unmatched to any gene: 8. The germline gives CDR1 SQVTM, CDR2 ANQGSEA. The CDR3 loop reads CSVDGGKWGQETQYF. The CDR3 DNA sequence: TGCAGCGTTGACGGGGGGAAGTGGGGCCAAGAGACCCAGTACTTC.

This clonotype was detected many times. The V call is TRBV10-3, the J call TRBJ1-5; no definite D call. There are 14 residues in the CDR3. Germline CDR1 reads ENHRY; CDR2 reads SYGVKD. The V gene lost 2 bases and the J gene lost 6 bases, with 11 bases spanning the gap. The chain's CDR3 is CAISEAARSQPQHF. CDR3 bases: TGTGCCATCAGTGAGGCGGCGAGAAGTCAGCCCCAGCATTTT.

This clonotype was detected ten times or more. The genes are TRBV4-1 and TRBJ2-2; 7 bases agree with TRBD1. Germline V gene sequence: CDR1 MGHRA, CDR2 YSYEKL. CDR3 length: 17 residues. V shed 4 bases and J 0 bases; nucleotides not matched to a gene: 8. CDR3 DNA sequence: TGCGCCAGCAGCCGAGAGCCTCAGGGGGCGAACACCGGGGAGCTGTTTTTT. This sequence encodes CASSREPQGANTGELFF.

This clonotype was detected many times. CDR3 protein: CASSPGQQSQNEKLFF. The CDR3 DNA reads as TGCGCCAGCAGCCCGGGACAGCAAAGCCAAAATGAAAAACTGTTTTTT. The chain couples TRBV5-1 to TRBJ1-4; the match to TRBD1 covers 7 bases. CDR1 is SGHRS, CDR2 YFSETQ, per germline. CDR3 length equals 16 residues. Unmatched junction bases numbered 11, after V lost 4 bases and J lost 5 bases.

This clonotype is labeled as medium-sized. V is TRBV10-2 and J is TRBJ2-5, with 8 positions matching TRBD2. CDR1 and CDR2 (germline): WSHSY, SAAADI. J lost 4 bases, V lost 0 bases, and 4 bases had no gene match. This CDR3 has 15 residues. CDR3 bases: TGCGCCAGCAGTGAGTCAGCGGGGGCTCGAGAGACCCAGTACTTC. This encodes CASSESAGARETQYF.

Sample share makes this clonotype medium-sized. This chain uses TRBV20-1 with TRBJ2-1; no clear D. CDR1 is DFQATT, CDR2 SNEGSKA, per germline (reference sequence). The length of the CDR3 is 14 residues. V gave up 0 bases and J gave up 4 bases, with 10 bases separating them. CDR3 coding DNA: TGCAGTGCTAGAGATTTAAGCAGATACAATGAGCAGTTCTTC. Its protein product is CSARDLSRYNEQFF.

This clonotype was seen a handful of times. This chain uses TRBV29-1 with TRBJ1-1; TRBD1 matches 11 bases. Germline V lookup: CDR1 SQVTM, CDR2 ANQGSEA. The junction had 0 bases not matched to a gene; V was cut back by 3 bases and J by 3 bases. The CDR3 length is 13 residues. CDR3 region: CSVEGQGDTEAFF. The CDR3 region has the DNA TGCAGCGTTGAGGGACAGGGGGACACTGAAGCTTTCTTT. The entire variable domain, with the rest obtained from reference TRBV29-1 and TRBJ1-1, is as follows: SAVISQKPSRDICQRGTSLTIQCQVDSQVTMMFWYRQQPGQSLTLIATANQGSEATYESGFVIDKFPISRPNLTFSTLTVSNMSPEDSSIYLCSVEGQGDTEAFFGQGTRLTVV.

By share, this clonotype ranks as large. The V and J genes are TRBV6-1 and TRBJ2-3; 8 bases align to TRBD2. V trimming: 7 bases; J trimming: 1 base; junction bases outside the gene matches: 4. The germline CDR1 and CDR2 sequences are MNHNS and SASEGT. This CDR3 contains 14 residues. The CDR3 reads CASKPLAGTDTQYF. The CDR3 DNA sequence: TGTGCCAGCAAACCACTAGCGGGCACAGATACGCAGTATTTT.

This clonotype has a count of ten or more. This sequence joins TRBV12-3 or TRBV12-4 and TRBJ2-5; D may be TRBD1 or TRBD2 (5 bases each). V was cut by 5 bases and J by 5 bases, with 18 bases left in between. The CDR3 sequence is 15 residues long. CDR3 amino acids: CASSPSLGVAETQYF. The CDR3 DNA follows: TGTGCCAGCAGTCCCTCCTTGGGGGTTGCGGAGACCCAGTACTTC.

This clonotype counts as medium-sized. V gene TRBV4-1 combines with J gene TRBJ2-1; D is perhaps TRBD2 (6 bases). The V gene lost 1 base and the J gene lost 10 bases, with 14 bases spanning the gap. The CDR3 is made up of 14 amino acids. Looked up from germline, CDR1 is MGHRA and CDR2 is YSYEKL. In nucleotides, the CDR3 is TGCGCCAGCAGCCAAGGATTGGCGGGGCTCGAGCAGTTCTTC. Encoded protein: CASSQGLAGLEQFF.

This clonotype has at least ten counts. The V gene is TRBV19, the J gene TRBJ1-1, with D perhaps TRBD1 (5 bases). Per germline, CDR1 LNHDA and CDR2 SQIVND (reference sequence). The CDR3 sequence is 14 residues long. Trimming left V 0 bases short and J 4 bases short, with 9 bases between. This chain's CDR3 is CASSIDLGVTEAFF. The CDR3 bases are TGTGCCAGTAGTATAGATCTGGGGGTCACTGAAGCTTTCTTT.